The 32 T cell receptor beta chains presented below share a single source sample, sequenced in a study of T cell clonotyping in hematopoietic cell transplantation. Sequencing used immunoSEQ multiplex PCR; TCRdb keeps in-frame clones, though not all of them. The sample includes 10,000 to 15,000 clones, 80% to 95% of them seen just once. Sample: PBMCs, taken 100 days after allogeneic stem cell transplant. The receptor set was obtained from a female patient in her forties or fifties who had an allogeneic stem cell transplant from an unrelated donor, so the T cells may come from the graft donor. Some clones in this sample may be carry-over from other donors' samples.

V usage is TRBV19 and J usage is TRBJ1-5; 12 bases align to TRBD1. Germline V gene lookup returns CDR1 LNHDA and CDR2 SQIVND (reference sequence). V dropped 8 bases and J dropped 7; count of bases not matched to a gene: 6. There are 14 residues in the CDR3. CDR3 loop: CASGDRGLGQPQHF. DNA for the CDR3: TGTGCCAGTGGGGACAGGGGGCTAGGGCAGCCCCAGCATTTT.

In DNA form, the CDR3 reads TGCGCCAGCAGCCAAGACCCAGCGGGGGGTTTCTACGAGCAGTACTTC. Translated: CASSQDPAGGFYEQYF. V and J are TRBV4-3 and TRBJ2-7; 9 bases map to TRBD2. The CDR3 runs to 16 residues. Germline V gene data show CDR1 as LGHNA and CDR2 as YSLEER. V dropped 0 bases and J dropped 3; count of bases not matched to a gene: 6.

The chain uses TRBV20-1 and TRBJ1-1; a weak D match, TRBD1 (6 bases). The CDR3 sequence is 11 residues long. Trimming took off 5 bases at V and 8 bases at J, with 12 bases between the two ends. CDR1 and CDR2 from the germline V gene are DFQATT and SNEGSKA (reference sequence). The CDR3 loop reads CSARRQAEAFF. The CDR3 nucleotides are TGCAGTGCTCGTAGACAGGCGGAAGCTTTCTTT.

CDR3 coding DNA: TGTGCCAGCAGCCCCACGACAGGGGGAAAGGAAAAACTGTTTTTT. Amino acids: CASSPTTGGKEKLFF. This rearrangement joins TRBV7-9 to TRBJ1-4, with TRBD1 identical over 9 bases. This CDR3 contains 15 residues. Germline CDR1 and CDR2: SEHNR and FQNEAQ (reference sequence). With 5 bases clipped from V and 8 bases from J, the junction kept 9 bases outside the gene matches. Full variable domain (rest looked up from reference TRBV7-9 and TRBJ1-4): DTGVSQNPRHKITKRGQNVTFRCDPISEHNRLYWYRQTLGQGPEFLTYFQNEAQLEKSRLLSDRFSAERPKGSFSTLEIQRTEQGDSAMYLCASSPTTGGKEKLFFGSGTQLSVL.

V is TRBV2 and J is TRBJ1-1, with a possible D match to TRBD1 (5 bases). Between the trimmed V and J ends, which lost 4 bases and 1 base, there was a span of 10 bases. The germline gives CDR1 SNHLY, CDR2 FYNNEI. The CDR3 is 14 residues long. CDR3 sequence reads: CASSVWGSNTEAFF. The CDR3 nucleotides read TGTGCCAGCAGTGTGTGGGGCTCGAACACTGAAGCTTTCTTT.

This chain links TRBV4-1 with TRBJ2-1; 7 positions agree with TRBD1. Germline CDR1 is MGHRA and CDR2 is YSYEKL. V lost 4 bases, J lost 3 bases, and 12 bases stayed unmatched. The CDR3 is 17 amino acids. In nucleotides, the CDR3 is TGCGCCAGCAGCCTGGACAGGACCACACCTTTCTACAATGAGCAGTTCTTC. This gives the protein CASSLDRTTPFYNEQFF.

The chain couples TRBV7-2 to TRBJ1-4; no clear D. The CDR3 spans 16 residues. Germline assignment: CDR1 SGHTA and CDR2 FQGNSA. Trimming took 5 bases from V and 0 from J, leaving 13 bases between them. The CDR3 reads CASSPRGFATNEKLFF. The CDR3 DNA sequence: TGTGCCAGCAGCCCCCGGGGATTCGCAACTAATGAAAAACTGTTTTTT.

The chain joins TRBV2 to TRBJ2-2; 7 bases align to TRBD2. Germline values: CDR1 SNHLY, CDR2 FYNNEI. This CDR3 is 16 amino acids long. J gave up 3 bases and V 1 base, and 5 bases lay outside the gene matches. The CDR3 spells CASSEEAGDHTGELFF. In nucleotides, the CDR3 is TGTGCCAGCAGTGAAGAGGCGGGGGACCACACCGGGGAGCTGTTTTTT.

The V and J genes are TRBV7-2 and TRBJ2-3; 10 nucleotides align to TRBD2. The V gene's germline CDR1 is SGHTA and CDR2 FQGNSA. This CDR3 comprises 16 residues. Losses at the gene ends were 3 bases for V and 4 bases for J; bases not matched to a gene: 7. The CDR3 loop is CASSFLSGGRADTQYF. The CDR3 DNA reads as TGTGCCAGCAGCTTTCTTAGCGGGGGGAGGGCAGATACGCAGTATTTT.

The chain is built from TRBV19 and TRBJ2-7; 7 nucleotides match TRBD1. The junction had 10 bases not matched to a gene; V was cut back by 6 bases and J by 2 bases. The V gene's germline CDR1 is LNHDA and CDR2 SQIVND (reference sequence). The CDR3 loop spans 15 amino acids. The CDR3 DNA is TGTGCCAGTAGCATTAGGGCAGGGGGTCCCTACGAGCAGTACGTC. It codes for CASSIRAGGPYEQYV.

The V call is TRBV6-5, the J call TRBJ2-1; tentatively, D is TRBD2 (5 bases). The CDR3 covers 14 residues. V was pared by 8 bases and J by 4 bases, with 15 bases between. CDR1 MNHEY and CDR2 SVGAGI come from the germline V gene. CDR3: CASSPSPHYNEQFF. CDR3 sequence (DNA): TGTGCCAGCTCTCCTAGCCCCCATTACAATGAGCAGTTCTTC.

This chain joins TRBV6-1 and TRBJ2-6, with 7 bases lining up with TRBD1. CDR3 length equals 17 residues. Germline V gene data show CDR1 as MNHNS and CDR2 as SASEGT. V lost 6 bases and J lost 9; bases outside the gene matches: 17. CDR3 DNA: TGTGCCAGCAGGGAAAATCCCTTAGGACAGGACGACAACGTCCTGACTTTC. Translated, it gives CASRENPLGQDDNVLTF.

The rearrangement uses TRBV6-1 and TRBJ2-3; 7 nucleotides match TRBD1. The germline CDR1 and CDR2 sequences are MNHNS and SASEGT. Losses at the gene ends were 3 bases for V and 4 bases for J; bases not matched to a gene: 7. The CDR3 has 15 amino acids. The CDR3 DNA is TGTGCCAGCAGTGACACCGCAGGGGGTCCAGATACGCAGTATTTT. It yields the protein CASSDTAGGPDTQYF.

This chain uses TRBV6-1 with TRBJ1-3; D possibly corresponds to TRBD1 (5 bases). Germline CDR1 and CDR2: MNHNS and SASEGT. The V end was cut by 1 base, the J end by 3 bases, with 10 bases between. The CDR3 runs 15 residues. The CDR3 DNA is TGTGCCAGCAGTGAAGATCGGGGCCGTGGAAACACCATATATTTT. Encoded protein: CASSEDRGRGNTIYF.

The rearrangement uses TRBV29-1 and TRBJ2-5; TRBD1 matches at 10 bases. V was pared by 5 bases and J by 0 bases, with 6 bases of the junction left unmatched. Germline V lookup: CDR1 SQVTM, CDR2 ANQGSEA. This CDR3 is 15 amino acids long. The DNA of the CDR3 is TGCAGCGTTAGCCTGACAGGGGGCAACCAAGAGACCCAGTACTTC. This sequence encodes CSVSLTGGNQETQYF.

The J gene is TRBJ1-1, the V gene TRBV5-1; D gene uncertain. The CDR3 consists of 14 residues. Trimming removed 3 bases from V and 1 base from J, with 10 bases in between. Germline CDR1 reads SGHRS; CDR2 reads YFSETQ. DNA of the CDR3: TGCGCCAGCAGCTCGGCGGTTCCGAACACTGAAGCTTTCTTT. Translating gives CASSSAVPNTEAFF.

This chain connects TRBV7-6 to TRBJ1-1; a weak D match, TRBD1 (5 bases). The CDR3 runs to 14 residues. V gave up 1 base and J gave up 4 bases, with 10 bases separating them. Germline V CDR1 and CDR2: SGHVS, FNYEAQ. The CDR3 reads CASSLGGAGTEAFF. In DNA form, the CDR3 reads TGTGCCAGCAGCTTAGGAGGGGCGGGCACTGAAGCTTTCTTT.

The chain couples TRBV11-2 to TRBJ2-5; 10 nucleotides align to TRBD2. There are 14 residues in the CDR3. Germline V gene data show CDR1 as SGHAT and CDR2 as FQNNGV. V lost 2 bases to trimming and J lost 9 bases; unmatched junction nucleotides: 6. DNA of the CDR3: TGTGCCAGCAGCTTAACTCGAAGCGGGGGGGCCCAGTACTTC. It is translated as CASSLTRSGGAQYF.

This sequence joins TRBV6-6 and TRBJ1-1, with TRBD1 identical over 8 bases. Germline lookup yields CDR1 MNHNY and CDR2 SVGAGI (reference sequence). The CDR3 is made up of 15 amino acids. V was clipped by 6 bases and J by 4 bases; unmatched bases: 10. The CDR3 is CASSTIRTGSTEAFF. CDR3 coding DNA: TGTGCCAGCAGCACAATAAGGACAGGGAGCACTGAAGCTTTCTTT.

This CDR3 is CASRPSSYNEQFF. The CDR3 nucleotides are TGTGCCAGTCGTCCTAGCTCCTACAATGAGCAGTTCTTC. The V call is TRBV19, the J call TRBJ2-1, with D hard to call. The V gene's germline CDR1 is LNHDA and CDR2 SQIVND (reference sequence). There are 13 residues in the CDR3. The germline V and J ends were trimmed by 8 bases and 0 bases, with 8 bases remaining between them.

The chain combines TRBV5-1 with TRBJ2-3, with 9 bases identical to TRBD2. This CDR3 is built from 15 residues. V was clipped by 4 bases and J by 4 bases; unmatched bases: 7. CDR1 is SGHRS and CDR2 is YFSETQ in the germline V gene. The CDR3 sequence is CASSEAGGRSDTQYF. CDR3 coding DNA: TGCGCCAGCAGCGAGGCGGGGGGGCGATCAGATACGCAGTATTTT.

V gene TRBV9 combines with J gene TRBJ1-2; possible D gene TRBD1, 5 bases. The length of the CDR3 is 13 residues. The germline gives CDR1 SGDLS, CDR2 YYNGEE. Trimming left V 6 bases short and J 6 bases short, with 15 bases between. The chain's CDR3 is CASNTQGWNGYTF. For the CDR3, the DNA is TGTGCCAGCAACACCCAGGGTTGGAATGGCTACACCTTC.

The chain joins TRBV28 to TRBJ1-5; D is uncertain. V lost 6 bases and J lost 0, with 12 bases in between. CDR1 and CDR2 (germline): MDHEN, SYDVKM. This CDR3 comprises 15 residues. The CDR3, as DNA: TGTGCCAGCAGCCTTAGGCGGCATAGCAATCAGCCCCAGCATTTT. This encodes CASSLRRHSNQPQHF.

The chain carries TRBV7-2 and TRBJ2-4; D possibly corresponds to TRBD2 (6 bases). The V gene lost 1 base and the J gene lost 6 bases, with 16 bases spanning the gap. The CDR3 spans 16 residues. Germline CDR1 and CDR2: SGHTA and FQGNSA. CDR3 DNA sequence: TGTGCCAGCAGCTTAGGGGGGGTTAGCGGACCAAACATTCAGTACTTC. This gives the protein CASSLGGVSGPNIQYF. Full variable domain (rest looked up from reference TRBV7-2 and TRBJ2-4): GAGVSQSPSNKVTEKGKDVELRCDPISGHTALYWYRQSLGQGLEFLIYFQGNSAPDKSGLPSDRFSAERTGGSVSTLTIQRTQQEDSAVYLCASSLGGVSGPNIQYFGAGTRLSVL.

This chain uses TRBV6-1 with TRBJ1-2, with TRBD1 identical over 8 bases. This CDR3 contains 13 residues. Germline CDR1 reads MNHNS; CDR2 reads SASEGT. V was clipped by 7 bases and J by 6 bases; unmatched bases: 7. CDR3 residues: CASITAGGNGYTF. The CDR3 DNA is TGTGCCAGCATTACGGCAGGGGGCAATGGCTACACCTTC.

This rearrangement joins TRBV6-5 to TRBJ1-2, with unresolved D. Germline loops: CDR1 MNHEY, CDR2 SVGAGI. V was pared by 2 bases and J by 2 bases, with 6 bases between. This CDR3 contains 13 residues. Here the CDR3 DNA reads TGTGCCAGCAGTTACAGGGTCAACTATGGCTACACCTTC. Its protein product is CASSYRVNYGYTF.

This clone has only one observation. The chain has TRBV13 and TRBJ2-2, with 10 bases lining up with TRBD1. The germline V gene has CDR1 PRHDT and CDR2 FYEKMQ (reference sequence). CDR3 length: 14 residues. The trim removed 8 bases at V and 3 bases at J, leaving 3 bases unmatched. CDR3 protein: CASRDRGDTGELFF. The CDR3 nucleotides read TGTGCCAGCCGGGACAGGGGAGACACCGGGGAGCTGTTTTTT.

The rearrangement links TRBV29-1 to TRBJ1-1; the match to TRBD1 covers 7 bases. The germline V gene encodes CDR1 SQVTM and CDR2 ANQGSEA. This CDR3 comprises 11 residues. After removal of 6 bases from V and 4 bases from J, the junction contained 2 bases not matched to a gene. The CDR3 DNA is TGCAGCGTGACAGGGAGCACTGAAGCTTTCTTT. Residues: CSVTGSTEAFF.

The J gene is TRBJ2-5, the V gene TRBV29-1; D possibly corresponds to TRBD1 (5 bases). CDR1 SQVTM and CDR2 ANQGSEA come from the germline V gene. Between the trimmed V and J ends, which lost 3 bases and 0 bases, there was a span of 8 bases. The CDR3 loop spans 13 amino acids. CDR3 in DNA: TGCAGCGTTGATCCAGGGAACCAAGAGACCCAGTACTTC. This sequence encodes CSVDPGNQETQYF.

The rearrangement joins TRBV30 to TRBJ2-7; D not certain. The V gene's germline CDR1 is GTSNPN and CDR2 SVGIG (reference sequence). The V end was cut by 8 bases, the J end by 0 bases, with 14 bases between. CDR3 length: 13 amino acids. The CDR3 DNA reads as TGTGCCGGTTCGGACCGAAACTCCTACGAGCAGTACTTC. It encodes CAGSDRNSYEQYF. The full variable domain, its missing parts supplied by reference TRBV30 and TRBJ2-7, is SQTIHQWPATLVQPVGSPLSLECTVEGTSNPNLYWYRQAAGRGLQLLFYSVGIGQISSEVPQNLSASRPQDRQFILSSKKLLLSDSGFYLCAGSDRNSYEQYFGPGTRLTVT.

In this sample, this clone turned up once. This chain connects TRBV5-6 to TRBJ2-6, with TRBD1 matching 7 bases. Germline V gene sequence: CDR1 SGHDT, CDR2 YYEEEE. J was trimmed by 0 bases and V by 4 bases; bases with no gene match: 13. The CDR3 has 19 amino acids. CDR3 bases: TGTGCCAGCAGCGAAGTAGGGGACAGCTTCAGCTCTGGGGCCAACGTCCTGACTTTC. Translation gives CASSEVGDSFSSGANVLTF.

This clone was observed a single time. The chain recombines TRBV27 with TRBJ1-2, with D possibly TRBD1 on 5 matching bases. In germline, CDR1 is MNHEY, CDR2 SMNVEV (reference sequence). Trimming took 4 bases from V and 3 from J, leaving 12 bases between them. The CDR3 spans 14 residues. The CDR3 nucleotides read TGTGCCAGCAGTTATCGGAAAGGGGACTATGGCTACACCTTC. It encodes CASSYRKGDYGYTF.